Listed below are T cell receptor beta chains from one sample, sequenced in a study of CD4+ T cells in melanoma. Clones were read by immunoSEQ multiplex PCR, and TCRdb kept only the in-frame ones, dropping some. The table includes a few thousand clones, about 70% detected once. Specimen: cells from a culture (not recorded whether cultured in vitro). The receptors shown here come from a human donor with melanoma. The CDR3 runs from the conserved cysteine through the conserved F or W. Each record gives: V gene, J gene, clone size, D gene, CDR3 DNA, CDR3 protein. The D gene is left open where the match is weak. Some rows mark clone size as missing; the rest say once, few, many or name a class of expanded clone.

TRBV5-4	TRBJ1-3	NA	NA	TGTGCCAGCAGCTTGTCGGGTTCTGGAAACACCATATATTTT	CASSLSGSGNTIYF
TRBV5-4	TRBJ1-6	medium-sized	TRBD1	TGTGCCAGCAGCTTCCAGGGGGAGAATTCACCCCTCCACTTT	CASSFQGENSPLHF
TRBV11-2	TRBJ1-1	NA	NA	TGTGCCAGCAGCTTTCAATGGAACACTGAAGCTTTCTTT	CASSFQWNTEAFF
TRBV27	TRBJ1-2	NA	NA	TGTGCCAGCAGCCTTACCGGAGACATCTATGGCTACACCTTC	CASSLTGDIYGYTF
TRBV3-1/TRBV3-2	TRBJ2-5	NA	NA	TGTGCCACCCGCGGGTTGGGAGGAGAGACCCAGTACTTC	CATRGLGGETQYF
TRBV6-1	TRBJ2-7	NA	TRBD2	TGTGCCAGCAGTGAAATCTATGGCCCGGGGGGGCGCGACGAGCAGTACTTC	CASSEIYGPGGRDEQYF
TRBV7-2	TRBJ2-7	NA	NA	TGTGCCAGCAGCTTTCCACCACCGTTGGACGAGCAGTACTTC	CASSFPPPLDEQYF
TRBV12-3/TRBV12-4	TRBJ1-2	NA	TRBD1	TGTGCCAGCAGCCACGGGACAGCCTATGGCTACACCTTC	CASSHGTAYGYTF
TRBV7-2	TRBJ1-2	once	NA	TGTGCCAGCAGCTTAGCGCCGGACAAGTCGAGCGGCTACACCTTC	CASSLAPDKSSGYTF
TRBV11-3	TRBJ2-1	NA	TRBD2	TGTGCCAGCAGCCTCGGGGGGGCCTACAATGAGCAGTTCTTC	CASSLGGAYNEQFF
TRBV15	TRBJ2-5	NA	TRBD2	TGTGCCACCAGCAGAGGATACAGCGGGGGGATCCAAGAGACCCAGTACTTC	CATSRGYSGGIQETQYF
TRBV28	TRBJ1-6	NA	TRBD1	TGTGCCAGCAATCGCAAGACAGGGCCGTCCTATAATTCACCCCTCCACTTT	CASNRKTGPSYNSPLHF
TRBV5-1	TRBJ2-3	few	TRBD1	TGCGCCAGCAGCTTGGCGGGACAGACCACAGATACGCAGTATTTT	CASSLAGQTTDTQYF
TRBV19	TRBJ2-1	NA	NA	TGTGCCAGTAGTATCTACGTCTTCGATGAGCAGTTCTTC	CASSIYVFDEQFF
TRBV7-8	TRBJ1-4	NA	TRBD1	TGTGCCAGCAGCATCGGACAGGGGGCGAAGAAACTGTTTTTT	CASSIGQGAKKLFF
TRBV5-1	TRBJ1-1	NA	NA	TGCGCCAGCAGCTTGGGTCACTCCTTTACTATGAACACTGAAGCTTTCTTT	CASSLGHSFTMNTEAFF
TRBV30	TRBJ1-3	NA	TRBD1	TGTGCCTGGAGAGGACAGGGGTCTGGTGGAAACACCATATATTTT	CAWRGQGSGGNTIYF